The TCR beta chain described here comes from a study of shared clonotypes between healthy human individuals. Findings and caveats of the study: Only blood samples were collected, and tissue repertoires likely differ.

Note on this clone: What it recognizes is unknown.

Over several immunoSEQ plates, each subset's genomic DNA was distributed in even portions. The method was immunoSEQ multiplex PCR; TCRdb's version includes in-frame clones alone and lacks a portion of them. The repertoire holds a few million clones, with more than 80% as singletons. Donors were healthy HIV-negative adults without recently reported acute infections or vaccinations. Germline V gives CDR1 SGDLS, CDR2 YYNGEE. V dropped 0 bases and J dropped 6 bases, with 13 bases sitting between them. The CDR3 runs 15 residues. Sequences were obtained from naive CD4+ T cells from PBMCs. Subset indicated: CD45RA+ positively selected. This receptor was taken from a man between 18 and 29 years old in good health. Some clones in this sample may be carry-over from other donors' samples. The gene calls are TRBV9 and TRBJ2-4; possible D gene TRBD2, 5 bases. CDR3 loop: CASSVVGGRGNIQYF. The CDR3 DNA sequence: TGTGCCAGCAGCGTAGTCGGAGGCCGGGGAAACATTCAGTACTTC.